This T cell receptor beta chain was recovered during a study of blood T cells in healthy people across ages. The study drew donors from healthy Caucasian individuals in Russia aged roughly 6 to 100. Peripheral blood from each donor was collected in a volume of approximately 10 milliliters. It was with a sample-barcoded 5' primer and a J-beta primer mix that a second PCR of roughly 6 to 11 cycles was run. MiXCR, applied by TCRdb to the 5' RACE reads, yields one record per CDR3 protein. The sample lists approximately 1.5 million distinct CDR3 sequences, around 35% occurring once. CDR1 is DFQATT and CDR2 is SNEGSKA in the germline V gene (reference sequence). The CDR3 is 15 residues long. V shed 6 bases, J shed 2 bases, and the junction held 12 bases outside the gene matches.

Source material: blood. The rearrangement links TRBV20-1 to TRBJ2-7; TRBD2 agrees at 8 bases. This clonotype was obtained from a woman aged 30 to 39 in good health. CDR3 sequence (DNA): TGCAGTGCCCGCCCCTTGACTAGCGACACCTACGAGCAGTACTTC. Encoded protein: CSARPLTSDTYEQYF.